This TCR beta chain was observed in a study of T cell responses to AZD1222 COVID-19 vaccine. On the study more broadly: Researchers grouped second doses given at about 4 or about 12 weeks into one pool.

General observations from the study: Donors were largely white British and mainly female; clonal diversity was possibly underestimated. Just a handful of people given AZD1222 tested seropositive at baseline. Following two doses of AZD1222, Spike-specific TCR breadth and depth rose.

This table comes from immunoSEQ multiplex PCR, and its TCRdb copy is limited to in-frame clones, with some not included. The table records approximately 90,000 clones, around nine tenths of them present only once. With regard to this clone: What it recognizes is unknown.

This CDR3 is built from 10 residues. The V gene's germline CDR1 is LNHDA and CDR2 SQIVND (reference sequence). Trimming stripped 10 bases from V and 5 bases from J, with 9 bases between. The clonotype was recovered from an adult in good health. The sample was peripheral blood, taken on day 0 of AZD1222 vaccination. The V and J genes are TRBV19 and TRBJ2-7, with D perhaps matching TRBD1 (5 bases). CDR3 amino acids: CATGRDEQYF. The CDR3 DNA is TGTGCCACTGGCAGGGACGAGCAGTACTTC.